The 3 T cell receptor beta chains presented below share a single source sample, sequenced in a study of TIL therapy for anti-PD-1-resistant metastatic lung cancer. The time point is: pre-treatment sample, taken before nivolumab and TIL therapy. Most excised metastases sampled were pleural nodules or supraclavicular lymph nodes. The immunoSEQ assay was v3. The method was immunoSEQ multiplex PCR; TCRdb's version includes in-frame clones alone and lacks a portion of them. This repertoire shows about 100,000 clones, under 70% found once; its top ten account for 11%. Sequencing used tumor tissue, obtained at baseline. The receptor set was obtained from a person aged 25-79 years with non-small cell lung cancer.

The V and J genes are TRBV7-3 and TRBJ2-6; D may be TRBD1 (5 bases). Germline assignment: CDR1 SGHTA and CDR2 FQGTGA. The CDR3 is made up of 18 amino acids. Trimming removed 0 bases at V and 1 base at J, with 13 bases between. CDR3 in DNA: TGTGCCAGCAGCTTAACTCCCAGGGTTGGGTCTGGGGCCAACGTCCTGACTTTC. Translating gives CASSLTPRVGSGANVLTF. Full variable domain (rest looked up from reference TRBV7-3 and TRBJ2-6): GAGVSQTPSNKVTEKGKYVELRCDPISGHTALYWYRQSLGQGPEFLIYFQGTGAADDSGLPNDRFFAVRPEGSVSTLKIQRTERGDSAVYLCASSLTPRVGSGANVLTFGAGSRLTVL.

The chain combines TRBV4-3 with TRBJ2-3; 10 bases fit TRBD2. The CDR3 has 14 residues. Germline CDR1 LGHNA, CDR2 YSLEER. The ends lost 3 bases at V and 11 bases at J; junction bases unmatched: 8. The CDR3 region has the DNA TGCGCCAGCAGCCAGGGCTTCTTAGCGGGGGGGCAGTATTTT. Residues: CASSQGFLAGGQYF.

The V call is TRBV5-1, the J call TRBJ1-6, with a possible D match to TRBD1 (5 bases). Deletions cut 4 bases from V and 5 bases from J, with 13 bases between. In germline, CDR1 is SGHRS, CDR2 YFSETQ. The length of the CDR3 is 15 residues. Written as DNA, the CDR3 is TGCGCCAGCAGCCGAATGACAGCGGATAATTCACCCCTCCACTTT. As protein: CASSRMTADNSPLHF.